This T cell receptor beta chain was recovered during a study of blood T cell repertoires in COVID-19. At the level of the study: Acute-phase and convalescent COVID-19 samples originated in the United States, Italy and Spain. Sample material is recorded as cDNA or gDNA derived from T cells, B-cell-depleted T cells, or PBMCs.

The protocol was immunoSEQ multiplex PCR, while the TCRdb copy is restricted to in-frame clones and leaves out a portion. This table holds approximately 140,000 clones, approximately 81% found once. This CDR3 comprises 13 residues. CDR1 and CDR2 (germline): SGHNT, YYREEE (reference sequence). Trimming took 0 bases from V and 3 from J, leaving 7 bases between them. The genes are TRBV5-4 and TRBJ2-7; D is possibly TRBD1 (6 bases). The sample consisted of peripheral blood. The receptor was isolated from a man aged 55 to 70 with acute or convalescent COVID-19. DNA of the CDR3: TGTGCCAGCAGCTTGGGACAGGACTACGAGCAGTACTTC. Protein: CASSLGQDYEQYF.